This record covers a single T cell receptor (beta chain). Membership in each cohort depended on participant-reported clinical history. This sample was included in a study of blood T cell repertoires in COVID-19. Looking at the study overall: The origin of the acute and convalescent COVID-19 samples was the United States, Italy and Spain.

Repertoires were generated with immunoSEQ multiplex PCR, while TCRdb's copy carries only in-frame clones and drops some. The sample has over 200,000 clones; around 90% are singletons. The V gene's germline CDR1 is SGHRS and CDR2 YFSETQ. Trimming left V 3 bases short and J 0 bases short, with 14 bases between. The length of the CDR3 is 16 residues. The receptor comes from a man younger than 30 with acute COVID-19. What was sequenced was PBMCs or T cells enriched from blood (not recorded which). The chain employs TRBV5-1 and TRBJ2-3, with D hard to call. The CDR3 loop reads CASSWRPEASTDTQYF. The DNA of the CDR3 is TGCGCCAGCAGCTGGAGACCCGAGGCTAGCACAGATACGCAGTATTTT.